The 14 T cell receptor beta chains below were found in one sample sequenced in a study of CD8+ T cells in alopecia areata (dated by TCRdb to 2017 to 2018). The library was built by means of the immunoSEQ multiplex PCR assay. RNA was extracted from all samples and reverse transcribed into cDNA, which served as template for TCR sequencing. This immuneACCESS table, as held by TCRdb, lists in-frame sequences with V and J called but not all clones. Of the missing ones, under half trace to an unresolved V gene in checked studies; the others have no known cause. This sample comprises 180,000 or so clones, roughly 60% of them detected only once. Clones ranked in the top ten supply around 1.8% of the sample. Reading the label with the study, this specimen's time point is: baseline before oral tofacitinib. Sequenced material: CD4+ T cells sorted from blood, taken at week 0. The receptor source for this set is a human donor with alopecia areata.

In its sample, this clone was seen a few times. This same CDR3 is encoded by further DNA sequences in the sample. The chain has TRBV10-3 and TRBJ2-3; no firm D call. Germline loops: CDR1 ENHRY, CDR2 SYGVKD. The CDR3 runs 13 residues. V was cut by 2 bases and J by 0 bases, with 3 bases left in between. The CDR3 sequence: CAISETSTDTQYF. In DNA form, the CDR3 reads TGTGCCATCAGTGAGACCAGCACAGATACGCAGTATTTT.

V is TRBV6-1 and J is TRBJ1-1; perhaps TRBD1 as D (5 bases). The CDR3 extends over 15 amino acids. V was shortened by 6 bases and J by 1 base, with 15 bases between the two germline ends. Germline lookup yields CDR1 MNHNS and CDR2 SASEGT. The CDR3 DNA is TGTGCCAGCAGACCGTATAGGGGCCAGAACACTGAAGCTTTCTTT. Translating gives CASRPYRGQNTEAFF.

This clone was seen a single time. The chain employs TRBV9 and TRBJ1-1; no firm D call. The CDR3 covers 13 residues. CDR1 and CDR2 (germline): SGDLS, YYNGEE. The V and J ends lost 0 bases and 3 bases respectively, with 6 bases between them. The DNA for the CDR3 is TGTGCCAGCAGCGTAGCGTTGGACACTGAAGCTTTCTTT. It translates to CASSVALDTEAFF. Combining the CDR3 with reference TRBV9 and TRBJ1-1 gives the whole variable domain DSGVTQTPKHLITATGQRVTLRCSPRSGDLSVYWYQQSLDQGLQFLIQYYNGEERAKGNILERFSAQQFPDLHSELNLSSLELGDSALYFCASSVALDTEAFFGQGTRLTVV.

This chain joins TRBV29-1 and TRBJ1-4, with a possible D match to TRBD1 (5 bases). From germline, CDR1 is SQVTM and CDR2 ANQGSEA. With 7 bases removed from V and 5 bases from J, the gap between germline ends came to 14 bases. The CDR3 consists of 13 residues. This CDR3 is CSASGRPNEKLFF. For the CDR3, the DNA is TGCAGCGCCTCGGGACGGCCGAATGAAAAACTGTTTTTT.

This clone was observed a few times. The chain is built from TRBV4-3 and TRBJ2-7, with D hard to call. The CDR3 totals 15 residues. V lost 0 bases and J 0 bases, leaving 9 bases between the germline ends. Germline assignment: CDR1 LGHNA and CDR2 YSLEER. CDR3 bases: TGCGCCAGCAGCCAAGACGAAAGGAGCTCCTACGAGCAGTACTTC. Amino acids: CASSQDERSSYEQYF.

The chain recombines TRBV5-1 with TRBJ1-1, with TRBD1 matching 10 bases. The CDR3 spans 15 residues. Germline CDR1 reads SGHRS; CDR2 reads YFSETQ. With 5 bases clipped from V and 4 bases from J, the junction kept 8 bases outside the gene matches. CDR3 sequence (DNA): TGCGCCAGCAGTTCTCGGACAGGGGGATTCACTGAAGCTTTCTTT. This encodes CASSSRTGGFTEAFF.

This clone came up a few times. V and J are TRBV30 and TRBJ1-2; unclear D gene. The ends were cut back, 2 bases at V and 5 bases at J, with 12 bases in the middle. CDR1 and CDR2 from the germline V gene are GTSNPN and SVGIG (reference sequence). The CDR3 extends over 13 amino acids. The CDR3 DNA reads TGTGCCTGGAGTCTCATAGAGGGTTATGGCTACACCTTC. Translated, it gives CAWSLIEGYGYTF.

This clone was observed a handful of times. The J gene is TRBJ2-5, the V gene TRBV13, with 9 bases fitting TRBD2. Unmatched junction bases numbered 15, after V lost 5 bases and J lost 5 bases. Germline values: CDR1 PRHDT, CDR2 FYEKMQ (reference sequence). The CDR3 is made up of 17 amino acids. The DNA for the CDR3 is TGTGCCAGCAGCCCCCCCGTGGATAGCGGGGGTTCGGAGACCCAGTACTTC. It codes for CASSPPVDSGGSETQYF.

The genes are TRBV27 and TRBJ2-7; D unclear. Germline V gives CDR1 MNHEY, CDR2 SMNVEV (reference sequence). V was trimmed by 6 bases and J by 4 bases, leaving 19 bases between them. CDR3 size: 15 residues. For the CDR3, the DNA is TGTGCCAGCAGCGGTACAGCGACATCCGTTTACGAGCAGTACTTC. Encoded protein: CASSGTATSVYEQYF.

This clone was counted only a few times. The chain carries TRBV14 and TRBJ1-6; D uncertain. CDR3 length equals 14 residues. Between the trimmed V and J ends, which lost 7 bases and 10 bases, there was a span of 17 bases. CDR1 and CDR2 from the germline V gene are SGHDN and FVKESK. In DNA, the CDR3 is TGTGCCAGCACCCCCGCGGGCAGTGGATCACCCCTCCACTTT. As protein: CASTPAGSGSPLHF. Full variable domain (remainder filled in from reference TRBV14 and TRBJ1-6): EAGVTQFPSHSVIEKGQTVTLRCDPISGHDNLYWYRRVMGKEIKFLLHFVKESKQDESGMPNNRFLAERTGGTYSTLKVQPAELEDSGVYFCASTPAGSGSPLHFGNGTRLTVT.

The chain combines TRBV29-1 with TRBJ1-1; D may be TRBD1 (6 bases). Per germline, CDR1 SQVTM and CDR2 ANQGSEA. V lost 3 bases, J lost 5 bases, and 7 bases lay in between. The CDR3 has 11 residues. For the CDR3, the DNA is TGCAGCGTTGATACAGGGACTGAAGCTTTCTTT. The encoded protein is CSVDTGTEAFF.

The rearrangement joins TRBV7-2 to TRBJ2-6, with 9 nucleotides matching TRBD1. V gave up 9 bases and J gave up 0 bases; unmatched junction bases: 3. This CDR3 has 15 amino acids. CDR1 is SGHTA, CDR2 FQGNSA, per germline. The CDR3 loop reads CARGQGYSGANVLTF. CDR3 bases: TGTGCCAGGGGACAGGGTTACTCTGGGGCCAACGTCCTGACTTTC. The full variable domain, rest sourced from reference TRBV7-2 and TRBJ2-6, is GAGVSQSPSNKVTEKGKDVELRCDPISGHTALYWYRQSLGQGLEFLIYFQGNSAPDKSGLPSDRFSAERTGGSVSTLTIQRTQQEDSAVYLCARGQGYSGANVLTFGAGSRLTVL.

This chain connects TRBV27 to TRBJ2-7, with unresolved D. There are 12 residues in the CDR3. The germline V gene encodes CDR1 MNHEY and CDR2 SMNVEV (reference sequence). Trimming pared 2 bases from V and 7 bases from J, leaving 9 bases between. The CDR3 region is CASSLNFGEQYF. CDR3 nucleotides: TGTGCCAGCAGTTTAAACTTTGGAGAGCAGTACTTC.

The chain joins TRBV30 to TRBJ2-4; a weak D match, TRBD2 (5 bases). Germline V lookup: CDR1 GTSNPN, CDR2 SVGIG (reference sequence). CDR3 size: 12 residues. Trimming cost V 1 base and J 11 bases, with 12 bases left between them. DNA for the CDR3: TGTGCCTGGAGTGGAGCGCTAGCCGTTCAGTACTTC. It specifies CAWSGALAVQYF.